This T cell receptor beta chain stems from a study of brain T cells in children with intractable seizures. Germline loops: CDR1 SGHRS, CDR2 YFSETQ. This CDR3 contains 17 residues. The J segment lost 6 bases and the V segment lost 4 bases, leaving 13 bases of the junction unmatched. Produced via immunoSEQ multiplex PCR; TCRdb's table is partial and in-frame only. The sample yields roughly 80,000 clones, about 92% seen once. The TCR was taken from a boy in the first two years of life with tuberous sclerosis and intractable seizures. The source was peripheral blood, collected at surgery. The chain links TRBV5-1 to TRBJ2-1; 10 bases agree with TRBD1. Here the CDR3 DNA reads TGCGCCAGCAGCACCGGGACAGGGGAGAGGGAACGCAATGAGCAGTTCTTC. It yields the protein CASSTGTGERERNEQFF.